These 20 T cell receptor beta chains share one sample of origin, sequenced in a study of graft-versus-host responses after intestinal transplantation. The table came from immunoSEQ multiplex PCR; TCRdb's copy has only in-frame clones and leaves some out. The table has roughly 99,000 clones, around 92% seen once. For these TCRs, the target antigens are not known. Specimen: unstimulated CD8+ T cells sorted from spleen or lymph node cells, collected before transplant. The receptors shown here come from a human donor who was the organ donor for an intestinal transplant.

CDR3 amino acids: CATSISSAYSSYNEQFF. The CDR3 nucleotides read TGTGCCACCAGCATCTCTAGCGCCTATAGCTCCTACAATGAGCAGTTCTTC. V gene TRBV15 combines with J gene TRBJ2-1, with a tentative D call TRBD2 (6 bases). CDR1 and CDR2 from the germline V gene are LNHNV and YYDKDF (reference sequence). This CDR3 is 17 amino acids long. V lost 4 bases to trimming and J lost 0 bases, with 16 bases between them.

J is TRBJ2-1 and V is TRBV28; D not certain. CDR3 length: 14 residues. With 5 bases removed from V and 7 bases from J, the gap between germline ends came to 15 bases. CDR1 and CDR2 (germline): MDHEN, SYDVKM. The CDR3 spells CASSVTSTMNEQFF. The CDR3 DNA reads TGTGCCAGCAGTGTGACTTCTACTATGAATGAGCAGTTCTTC.

This chain connects TRBV19 to TRBJ1-2; D unresolved. Germline loops: CDR1 LNHDA, CDR2 SQIVND (reference sequence). Trimming removed 10 bases from V and 4 bases from J, with 16 bases in between. CDR3 length equals 13 residues. CDR3 sequence: CATTGGWGYGYTF. In DNA, the CDR3 is TGTGCCACCACGGGCGGGTGGGGCTATGGCTACACCTTC. Drawing the rest from reference TRBV19 and TRBJ1-2, the complete variable domain is DGGITQSPKYLFRKEGQNVTLSCEQNLNHDAMYWYRQDPGQGLRLIYYSQIVNDFQKGDIAEGYSVSREKKESFPLTVTSAQKNPTAFYLCATTGGWGYGYTFGSGTRLTVV.

V usage is TRBV10-1 and J usage is TRBJ2-3; possible D gene TRBD2, 5 bases. CDR1 is WNHNN, CDR2 SYGVQD, per germline (reference sequence). The V end lost 5 bases, the J end lost 6 bases, and 9 bases lay between the germline ends. This CDR3 region has 12 residues. This CDR3 is CASSKTGDTQYF. The CDR3 DNA reads TGCGCCAGCAGTAAGACGGGGGATACGCAGTATTTT.

This chain joins TRBV5-4 and TRBJ2-2; 8 nucleotides align to TRBD2. With 2 bases clipped from V and 4 bases from J, the junction kept 7 bases outside the gene matches. The CDR3 contains 16 residues. Per germline, CDR1 SGHNT and CDR2 YYREEE (reference sequence). The CDR3 is CASSFRREVITGELFF. In DNA form, the CDR3 reads TGTGCCAGCAGCTTTCGGCGGGAGGTTATCACCGGGGAGCTGTTTTTT.

Comment on this clone: The same CDR3 arises from other DNA sequences in this sample as well. This rearrangement joins TRBV4-1 to TRBJ2-7; 9 bases line up with TRBD1. The J segment lost 3 bases and the V segment lost 2 bases, leaving 8 bases of the junction unmatched. CDR3 size: 16 residues. Looked up from germline, CDR1 is MGHRA and CDR2 is YSYEKL. This CDR3 is CASSQSPGTGIYEQYF. In DNA form, the CDR3 reads TGCGCCAGCAGCCAATCCCCCGGGACAGGGATCTACGAGCAGTACTTC.

V is TRBV29-1 and J is TRBJ2-1; 9 bases agree with TRBD2. There are 15 residues in the CDR3. The V and J ends lost 4 bases and 4 bases, in that order; junction bases with no gene match: 8. The germline V gene encodes CDR1 SQVTM and CDR2 ANQGSEA. In nucleotides, the CDR3 is TGCAGCGTTGTGACGTGGAGCGGGGGGTACAATGAGCAGTTCTTC. Encoded protein: CSVVTWSGGYNEQFF.

The V call is TRBV5-4, the J call TRBJ2-3; perhaps TRBD1 as D (6 bases). CDR3 size: 14 residues. Trimming removed 5 bases from V and 4 bases from J, with 14 bases in between. CDR1 SGHNT and CDR2 YYREEE come from the germline V gene (reference sequence). CDR3 coding DNA: TGTGCCAGCAGGGTAGGGGGTCTGGCAGATACGCAGTATTTT. Amino acids: CASRVGGLADTQYF.

The chain combines TRBV11-2 with TRBJ2-7, with no clear D. Germline V gene lookup returns CDR1 SGHAT and CDR2 FQNNGV. V was trimmed by 3 bases and J by 5 bases, leaving 11 bases between them. This CDR3 spans 13 amino acids. In DNA, the CDR3 is TGTGCCAGCAGCTTTAATCAGCGTCACGAGCAGTACTTC. Protein product: CASSFNQRHEQYF.

This chain connects TRBV5-1 to TRBJ2-1, with D possibly matching TRBD1 (5 bases). Germline CDR1 reads SGHRS; CDR2 reads YFSETQ. V lost 0 bases and J lost 1, with 11 bases in between. The CDR3 has 16 residues. The CDR3 reads CASSLDLQGSYNEQFF. The CDR3 DNA follows: TGCGCCAGCAGCTTGGATCTGCAGGGTTCCTACAATGAGCAGTTCTTC.

This clone turned up a few times. This chain uses TRBV5-4 with TRBJ1-6, with D possibly being TRBD1 (5 bases). Trimming left V 3 bases short and J 10 bases short, with 14 bases between. CDR1 is SGHNT, CDR2 YYREEE, per germline (reference sequence). This CDR3 region has 14 residues. The CDR3 spells CASSYGGGSSPLHF. Here the CDR3 DNA reads TGTGCCAGCAGCTACGGCGGGGGAAGCTCACCCCTCCACTTT.

V gene TRBV19 combines with J gene TRBJ2-1, with a possible D match to TRBD2 (6 bases). Looked up from germline, CDR1 is LNHDA and CDR2 is SQIVND (reference sequence). CDR3 length equals 17 residues. V lost 0 bases, J lost 3 bases, and 15 bases lay in between. The CDR3 DNA is TGTGCCAGTAGTATAGATCTACTAGCAAGGGGCTACAATGAGCAGTTCTTC. Translating gives CASSIDLLARGYNEQFF.

V gene TRBV30 combines with J gene TRBJ2-1; 10 bases line up with TRBD2. The length of the CDR3 is 21 residues. The V gene's germline CDR1 is GTSNPN and CDR2 SVGIG (reference sequence). V dropped 2 bases and J dropped 3; count of bases not matched to a gene: 22. CDR3 region: CAWSTPSLEVLAGEYYNEQFF. The DNA of the CDR3 is TGTGCCTGGAGTACCCCTTCCCTAGAGGTTCTAGCGGGAGAATACTACAATGAGCAGTTCTTC. Full variable domain (outside the CDR3, taken from reference TRBV30 and TRBJ2-1): SQTIHQWPATLVQPVGSPLSLECTVEGTSNPNLYWYRQAAGRGLQLLFYSVGIGQISSEVPQNLSASRPQDRQFILSSKKLLLSDSGFYLCAWSTPSLEVLAGEYYNEQFFGPGTRLTVL.

This chain connects TRBV28 to TRBJ2-1; 10 bases align to TRBD2. Germline trimming cut 1 base from V and 4 bases from J; bases unmatched to any gene: 7. Germline V gene data show CDR1 as MDHEN and CDR2 as SYDVKM. The CDR3 is made up of 17 amino acids. The CDR3 sequence: CASSLLLKREGYNEQFF. The CDR3 DNA reads TGTGCCAGCAGTTTATTGCTTAAGCGGGAGGGTTACAATGAGCAGTTCTTC.

V is TRBV4-1 and J is TRBJ2-5, with 7 bases identical to TRBD2. The CDR3 is 16 residues long. Germline loops: CDR1 MGHRA, CDR2 YSYEKL. J was trimmed by 1 base and V by 4 bases; bases with no gene match: 9. DNA of the CDR3: TGCGCCAGCAGCCTTGCAGCGGGGCGGGCCCAAGAGACCCAGTACTTC. It yields the protein CASSLAAGRAQETQYF.

The gene calls are TRBV28 and TRBJ2-1; TRBD2 is a possible D gene (5 bases). Trimming removed 1 base from V and 7 bases from J, with 17 bases in between. The CDR3 totals 16 residues. The germline gives CDR1 MDHEN, CDR2 SYDVKM. The CDR3 protein is CASSLSRTPGFNEQFF. CDR3 coding DNA: TGTGCCAGCAGTTTATCGAGGACTCCCGGCTTTAATGAGCAGTTCTTC.

The chain uses TRBV29-1 and TRBJ1-2; 9 bases agree with TRBD1. After removal of 5 bases from V and 2 bases from J, the junction contained 6 bases not matched to a gene. This CDR3 has 14 residues. Germline V gene data show CDR1 as SQVTM and CDR2 as ANQGSEA. This CDR3 reads CSVPGTGSNYGYTF. Written as DNA, the CDR3 is TGCAGCGTTCCGGGGACAGGGTCAAACTATGGCTACACCTTC.

The CDR3 sequence: CASSNPAERNTPNTEAFF. CDR3 DNA sequence: TGTGCCAGCAGCAATCCTGCCGAGCGGAACACTCCGAACACTGAAGCTTTCTTT. The rearrangement uses TRBV21-1 and TRBJ1-1. TRBV21-1 is a listed pseudogene. The CDR3 loop spans 18 amino acids.

This clone showed up just a few times. The chain joins TRBV30 to TRBJ1-2; D remains ambiguous. This CDR3 region has 14 residues. Germline V gene data show CDR1 as GTSNPN and CDR2 as SVGIG (reference sequence). Trimming stripped 4 bases from V and 4 bases from J, with 16 bases between. This CDR3 is CAWTPLGSSYGYTF. CDR3 DNA: TGTGCCTGGACCCCGTTGGGCTCGAGCTATGGCTACACCTTC.

This clone appeared a single time. The chain recombines TRBV5-1 with TRBJ1-1; 8 bases align to TRBD1. The germline CDR1 and CDR2 sequences are SGHRS and YFSETQ. The CDR3 is 15 residues long. Unmatched junction bases numbered 10, after V lost 5 bases and J lost 4 bases. The CDR3 loop is CASSGQGAGSTEAFF. In nucleotides, the CDR3 is TGCGCCAGCAGTGGGCAGGGGGCGGGGAGCACTGAAGCTTTCTTT.